The 15 T cell receptor beta chains listed next were all sequenced from one sample in a study of yellow fever vaccine responses in identical twins. TCRdb analysed the RT-PCR reads with MiXCR anew, one entry per CDR3 protein. The repertoire holds approximately 6,000 distinct CDR3 sequences, with 50% to 75% as singletons. The starting material was T cells from blood (PBMCs), unsorted or a sorted subset (not recorded which), obtained before or after yellow fever vaccination (not recorded which). The receptors shown here come from a woman aged 18-30 years who received the yellow fever vaccine.

This rearrangement joins TRBV11-1 to TRBJ2-7; 7 nucleotides agree with TRBD2. The CDR3 spans 15 residues. V dropped 2 bases and J dropped 1; count of bases not matched to a gene: 5. Per germline, CDR1 SGHAT and CDR2 FQDESV (reference sequence). CDR3 sequence: CASSLSASGSYEQYF. Here the CDR3 DNA reads TGTGCCAGCAGCTTATCGGCTAGCGGATCCTACGAGCAGTACTTC.

The chain recombines TRBV29-1 with TRBJ2-3, with unresolved D. CDR1 and CDR2 from the germline V gene are SQVTM and ANQGSEA. The CDR3 has 13 amino acids. Trimming stripped 5 bases from V and 3 bases from J, with 12 bases between. CDR3 amino acids: CSVLSGGTDTQYF. CDR3 nucleotides: TGCAGCGTTCTATCTGGCGGTACAGATACGCAGTATTTT.

Only one count was recorded for this clonotype. The CDR3 bases are TGTGCCAGCAAAGTGGGGGTAGGCGATGAGCAGTTCTTC. The encoded protein is CASKVGVGDEQFF. This chain joins TRBV6-2 or TRBV6-3 and TRBJ2-1, with D perhaps TRBD1 or TRBD2 (5 bases each). CDR3 size: 13 residues. The germline V gene encodes CDR1 MNHEY and CDR2 SVGEGT. V was clipped by 7 bases and J by 8 bases, with 15 bases between them.

The chain is built from TRBV7-6 and TRBJ1-1; TRBD1 might be the D (5 bases). Trimming removed 5 bases at V and 3 bases at J, with 10 bases between. The CDR3 is made up of 13 amino acids. Germline V lookup: CDR1 SGHVS, CDR2 FNYEAQ. CDR3 protein: CASSDGQHTEAFF. The CDR3 DNA reads TGTGCCAGCAGCGACGGACAACACACTGAAGCTTTCTTT.

The rearrangement links TRBV10-2 to TRBJ2-5; maybe TRBD2 (6 bases). Germline CDR1 WSHSY, CDR2 SAAADI. The CDR3 totals 14 residues. The V end lost 3 bases, the J end lost 2 bases, and 10 bases lay between the germline ends. DNA for the CDR3: TGCGCCAGCAGTGATTCTAGCGTGCAAGAGACCCAGTACTTC. Translation gives CASSDSSVQETQYF.

The chain couples TRBV18 to TRBJ2-3, with D possibly TRBD2 on 5 matching bases. Trimming took 2 bases from V and 5 from J, leaving 8 bases between them. CDR3 length: 13 amino acids. In germline, CDR1 is KGHSH, CDR2 LQKENI. This CDR3 reads CASSPGLGDTQYF. For the CDR3, the DNA is TGTGCCAGCTCACCAGGACTGGGAGATACGCAGTATTTT.

The chain combines TRBV20-1 with TRBJ2-2, with 8 bases identical to TRBD2. The CDR3 has 13 amino acids. Per the germline V gene, CDR1 is DFQATT and CDR2 is SNEGSKA (reference sequence). Trimming took 6 bases from V and 2 from J; bases not matched to a gene: 2. DNA of the CDR3: TGCAGTGCCACTAGCGGTAACACCGGGGAGCTGTTTTTT. Translating it yields CSATSGNTGELFF.

The rearrangement joins TRBV6-2 or TRBV6-3 to TRBJ1-5; 7 bases map to TRBD1. Looked up from germline, CDR1 is MNHEY and CDR2 is SVGEGT. V lost 0 bases and J lost 7; bases outside the gene matches: 3. CDR3 length equals 14 residues. The CDR3 is CASSYSGQRQPQHF. Here the CDR3 DNA reads TGTGCCAGCAGTTACTCGGGACAGAGACAGCCCCAGCATTTT.

CDR3 nucleotides: TGTGCCAGCAGCCAACCCGGACTGACAGATACGCAGTATTTT. Translated: CASSQPGLTDTQYF. The gene calls are TRBV7-9 and TRBJ2-3, with a possible D match to TRBD2 (5 bases). Trimming removed 5 bases from V and 3 bases from J, with 12 bases in between. CDR1 is SEHNR, CDR2 FQNEAQ, per germline (reference sequence). This CDR3 contains 14 residues. The full variable domain, its missing parts supplied by reference TRBV7-9 and TRBJ2-3, is DTGVSQNPRHKITKRGQNVTFRCDPISEHNRLYWYRQTLGQGPEFLTYFQNEAQLEKSRLLSDRFSAERPKGSFSTLEIQRTEQGDSAMYLCASSQPGLTDTQYFGPGTRLTVL.

This clonotype came up a few times. V usage is TRBV28 and J usage is TRBJ2-1; 12 bases are shared with TRBD2. CDR1 and CDR2 from the germline V gene are MDHEN and SYDVKM. There are 16 residues in the CDR3. The J segment lost 5 bases and the V segment lost 5 bases, leaving 7 bases of the junction unmatched. CDR3 bases: TGTGCCAGCAGTCCACTAACTAGCGGGGGGAACAATGAGCAGTTCTTC. Encoded protein: CASSPLTSGGNNEQFF.

The gene calls are TRBV28 and TRBJ1-4; the match to TRBD1 covers 8 bases. Germline lookup yields CDR1 MDHEN and CDR2 SYDVKM. This CDR3 comprises 13 residues. V shed 7 bases and J 7 bases; nucleotides not matched to a gene: 5. The CDR3 region has the DNA TGTGCCAGCAAGATACAGGGGGGTGAAAAACTGTTTTTT. Encoded protein: CASKIQGGEKLFF.

The V and J genes are TRBV2 and TRBJ2-5, with 7 bases lining up with TRBD2. Germline V lookup: CDR1 SNHLY, CDR2 FYNNEI. Unmatched junction bases numbered 3, after V lost 8 bases and J lost 0 bases. The length of the CDR3 is 13 residues. The CDR3 sequence: CASGTSDQETQYF. DNA for the CDR3: TGTGCCAGCGGAACTAGCGACCAAGAGACCCAGTACTTC.

The chain employs TRBV15 and TRBJ2-7; TRBD2 is a possible D gene (6 bases). Germline loops: CDR1 LNHNV, CDR2 YYDKDF (reference sequence). Trimming shortened V by 1 base and J by 1 base, and 8 bases separated the two germline ends. The CDR3 spans 14 residues. In DNA, the CDR3 is TGTGCCACCAGCAGAGGGGACTCGTCCTACGAGCAGTACTTC. It specifies CATSRGDSSYEQYF. Using reference TRBV15 and TRBJ2-7 for the parts outside the CDR3, the full variable domain is DAMVIQNPRYQVTQFGKPVTLSCSQTLNHNVMYWYQQKSSQAPKLLFHYYDKDFNNEADTPDNFQSRRPNTSFCFLDIRSPGLGDTAMYLCATSRGDSSYEQYFGPGTRLTVT.

J is TRBJ2-7 and V is TRBV29-1; possible D gene TRBD1, 5 bases. The CDR3 consists of 13 residues. With 2 bases removed from V and 0 bases from J, the gap between germline ends came to 8 bases. CDR1 is SQVTM and CDR2 is ANQGSEA in the germline V gene. Here the CDR3 DNA reads TGCAGCGTTGAATCTGGGGCCTCCTACGAGCAGTACTTC. This translates into CSVESGASYEQYF.

This chain links TRBV7-2 with TRBJ2-2; TRBD1 might be the D (5 bases). This CDR3 has 14 amino acids. Looked up from germline, CDR1 is SGHTA and CDR2 is FQGNSA. V lost 0 bases and J lost 7, with 9 bases in between. CDR3 protein: CASSLARVGGELFF. Written as DNA, the CDR3 is TGTGCCAGCAGCTTAGCCAGGGTGGGCGGGGAGCTGTTTTTT.